The T cell receptor beta chain described here comes from a study of T cells in narcolepsy. This CDR3 contains 14 residues. The ends were cut back, 5 bases at V and 7 bases at J, with 17 bases in the middle. Germline assignment: CDR1 SNHLY and CDR2 FYNNEI. Note on this clone: Antigen: not known.

TCRdb's table, derived via immunoSEQ multiplex PCR, lists solely in-frame clones and lacks some. The sample has about 35,000 clones; 81% are singletons. General observations from the study: Some memory CD4+ repertoires had no autoreactive clone sequences.

The clonotype comes from a human donor in good health. Sequencing was carried out using memory (CD45RA-) CD4+ T cells from blood. This chain uses TRBV2 with TRBJ2-5; a weak D match, TRBD2 (6 bases). DNA of the CDR3: TGTGCCAGCAGTCAACGGGAGCCCCTAGGGACCCAGTACTTC. Its protein is CASSQREPLGTQYF.